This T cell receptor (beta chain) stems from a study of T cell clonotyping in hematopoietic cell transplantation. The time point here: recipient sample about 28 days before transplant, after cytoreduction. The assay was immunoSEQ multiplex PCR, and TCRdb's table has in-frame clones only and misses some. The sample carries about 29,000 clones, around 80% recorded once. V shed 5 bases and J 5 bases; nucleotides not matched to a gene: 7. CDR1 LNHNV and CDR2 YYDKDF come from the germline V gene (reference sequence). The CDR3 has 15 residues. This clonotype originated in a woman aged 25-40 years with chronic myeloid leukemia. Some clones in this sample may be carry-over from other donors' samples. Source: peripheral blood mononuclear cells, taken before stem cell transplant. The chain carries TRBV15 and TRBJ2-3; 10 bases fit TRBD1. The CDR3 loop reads CATSPGQGRKDTQYF. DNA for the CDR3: TGTGCCACCAGCCCGGGACAGGGGCGTAAAGATACGCAGTATTTT.